This TCR beta chain was captured in a study of blood T cell repertoires in COVID-19. There are 15 residues in the CDR3. Between the trimmed V and J ends, which lost 2 bases and 4 bases, there was a span of 14 bases. Method: immunoSEQ multiplex PCR; TCRdb's copy keeps in-frame clones and lacks some. The top ten hold 9.5% to 12% of the sample, which has some 180,000 clones, roughly 79% seen once. This TCR derives from a woman aged 35 to 49 with COVID-19, enrolled during active disease. The chain joins TRBV5-3 to TRBJ2-3; D call uncertain. TRBV5-3 is reported as an ORF; its role is uncertain. Sequenced: peripheral blood. The CDR3 sequence is CARSFHPGSADTQYF. CDR3 DNA sequence: TGTGCCAGAAGCTTTCATCCCGGGTCAGCAGATACGCAGTATTTT.